These T cell receptor beta chains were read from a single sample in a study of tumor-infiltrating lymphocytes in glioblastoma multiforme. TCRdb reanalysed the multiplex PCR reads using MiXCR and keeps one entry per CDR3 protein. The sample gives 15,000 to 20,000 distinct CDR3 sequences, approximately 70% of which show up once; about 18% is in the top ten. The sequenced material came from peripheral blood. The source of these receptors is a male donor with glioblastoma. Each CDR3 is given without its conserved first and last residue.

J gene: TRBJ1-2; V gene: TRBV11-2; CDR3 protein: ASSLSDKGFYGYT
J gene: TRBJ1-1; V gene: TRBV11-3; CDR3 protein: ASSLGTMNTEAF
J gene: TRBJ2-7; V gene: TRBV11-2; CDR3 protein: AISFDPQQY
J gene: TRBJ2-6; V gene: TRBV6-5; CDR3 protein: ASVSSGANVLT
J gene: TRBJ2-5; V gene: TRBV11-2; CDR3 protein: ASGLLTGGFETRY
J gene: TRBJ2-2; V gene: TRBV19; CDR3 protein: ASSIASGLTGELF
J gene: TRBJ2-5; V gene: TRBV4-2; CDR3 protein: ASSQDSMKETQY
J gene: TRBJ2-7; V gene: TRBV5-6; CDR3 protein: ASSPPSRYEQY
J gene: TRBJ1-3; V gene: TRBV20-1; CDR3 protein: SVYLCARNTIY
J gene: TRBJ2-1; V gene: TRBV29-1; CDR3 protein: SVDGVLNEQF
J gene: TRBJ2-7; V gene: TRBV29-1; CDR3 protein: SVEDRAYEQH
J gene: TRBJ2-5; V gene: TRBV2; CDR3 protein: ASSEEETQY
J gene: TRBJ2-2; V gene: TRBV11-2; CDR3 protein: ASSSEQGSSGEPF
J gene: TRBJ2-1; V gene: TRBV20-1; CDR3 protein: SVSWQAYNEQF
J gene: TRBJ2-3; V gene: TRBV6-2/TRBV6-3; CDR3 protein: ASRIWDRADMQY
J gene: TRBJ2-3; V gene: TRBV25-1; CDR3 protein: ASSASTDTQY
J gene: TRBJ1-1; V gene: TRBV13; CDR3 protein: ASSKKGNTEDF
J gene: TRBJ1-2; V gene: TRBV11-2; CDR3 protein: ASILGPGQCYGYT
J gene: TRBJ2-1; V gene: TRBV11-3; CDR3 protein: ASSSWDEHEQF
J gene: TRBJ2-2; V gene: TRBV6-5; CDR3 protein: ASSPPDRGRTGELF
J gene: TRBJ2-2; V gene: TRBV14; CDR3 protein: ASSLARGPGELF
J gene: TRBJ2-7; V gene: TRBV29-1; CDR3 protein: SLEDQDSPYEQY
J gene: TRBJ2-1; V gene: TRBV11-2; CDR3 protein: ASSLDERAAIDNEQF
J gene: TRBJ1-1; V gene: TRBV11-1; CDR3 protein: ASSLRDRGYMITGAL
J gene: TRBJ1-1; V gene: TRBV11-2; CDR3 protein: ASRLGHPGGAMNTEAF
J gene: TRBJ1-4; V gene: TRBV4-2; CDR3 protein: ASSRERASNEKLF
J gene: TRBJ2-3; V gene: TRBV11-2; CDR3 protein: ASGLSGFPDMQY
J gene: TRBJ1-5; V gene: TRBV30; CDR3 protein: AWSGANSNQPQH
J gene: TRBJ2-1; V gene: TRBV6-6; CDR3 protein: ASNILQGVNEQF
J gene: TRBJ1-1; V gene: TRBV6-1; CDR3 protein: ASCERQGRTGAF
J gene: TRBJ2-5; V gene: TRBV12-3/TRBV12-4; CDR3 protein: ASRGDGPPETQY
J gene: TRBJ1-1; V gene: TRBV11-2; CDR3 protein: ASSLGGVNTEAF
J gene: TRBJ2-3; V gene: TRBV20-1; CDR3 protein: SASGAGGPDTQY
J gene: TRBJ2-3; V gene: TRBV19; CDR3 protein: ASSRTSGYTDTQY
J gene: TRBJ2-3; V gene: TRBV11-2; CDR3 protein: ASSLGTDTQY
J gene: TRBJ2-1; V gene: TRBV11-2; CDR3 protein: ASSPTDRGAYNEQF
J gene: TRBJ2-2; V gene: TRBV5-1; CDR3 protein: ASSSPMAGELF
J gene: TRBJ2-2; V gene: TRBV7-9; CDR3 protein: ASSLAGFGELF
J gene: TRBJ2-7; V gene: TRBV6-1; CDR3 protein: ASSGSAGGSYEQY
J gene: TRBJ1-5; V gene: TRBV4-1; CDR3 protein: ASSQGGQPQH
J gene: TRBJ2-2; V gene: TRBV6-6; CDR3 protein: ASSFGGGITGELF
J gene: TRBJ2-7; V gene: TRBV11-2; CDR3 protein: ASRNTYYEQY
J gene: TRBJ2-1; V gene: TRBV29-1; CDR3 protein: SASQGKPYSEQF
J gene: TRBJ2-6; V gene: TRBV5-1; CDR3 protein: ASRQSSGANVLT
J gene: TRBJ2-7; V gene: TRBV11-1; CDR3 protein: ASTLDQWYEQY
J gene: TRBJ1-6; V gene: TRBV11-2; CDR3 protein: ASSFQGNSPLH
J gene: TRBJ2-7; V gene: TRBV11-2; CDR3 protein: ACSPMDRGEQY
J gene: TRBJ2-5; V gene: TRBV29-1; CDR3 protein: SVEVRFQETQY
J gene: TRBJ2-7; V gene: TRBV11-2; CDR3 protein: ASSLTGGYEQY
J gene: TRBJ1-1; V gene: TRBV6-5; CDR3 protein: AGSYEPNTEAF
J gene: TRBJ1-4; V gene: TRBV29-1; CDR3 protein: SVGGVGEKLS
J gene: TRBJ2-7; V gene: TRBV11-2; CDR3 protein: ASNLELKYEQY
J gene: TRBJ2-1; V gene: TRBV5-1; CDR3 protein: ASSLGQGIELYNEQF
J gene: TRBJ1-1; V gene: TRBV20-1; CDR3 protein: SADDRGGTEAF